The clone carrying this T cell receptor (beta chain) came up a few times. Its antigen is as yet unknown. The CDR3 has 16 residues. Losses at the gene ends were 4 bases for V and 4 bases for J; bases not matched to a gene: 9. Germline-derived CDR1 and CDR2 are MNHEY and SVGEGT. The sample is drawn from a study of T cells in Graves' hyperthyroidism and ophthalmopathy. Study observations and caveats: A model using 13 V-J features told ophthalmopathy apart from stable hyperthyroidism. Among thyroid clonotypes expanded above 0.001, most also appeared in blood.

Ophthalmopathy patients showed a Clinical Activity Score of at least 3, NOSPECS grade of at least 4 and duration under 3 months. RNA transcripts provided the source from which TCR beta CDR3 regions were amplified. Researchers ran a first-round RT-PCR on the TCR CDR3 using the HTBI primer set. TCRdb called the multiplex PCR reads again in MiXCR, with one record for every CDR3 protein. In the table there are a few hundred thousand distinct CDR3 sequences, about 20% of which are singletons. This clonotype originated in a man aged 25 to 40 with Graves' ophthalmopathy. Sequencing was done on a sample of blood. The rearrangement links TRBV6-2 or TRBV6-3 to TRBJ1-5, with 8 bases matching TRBD1. CDR3 sequence reads: CASSLGGTGGNQPQHF. For the CDR3, the DNA is TGTGCCAGCAGTTTAGGGGGAACAGGGGGAAATCAGCCCCAGCATTTT.